This record concerns one TCR beta chain sequence. Its antigen remains unidentified. One base away there is no much larger clone; base qualities are not given. These data are taken from a study of molecular identifiers for immune sequencing clone quantification (dated by TCRdb to 2017 to 2018). Some background on the complete study: For a replicate experiment, RNA from 20,000 or 100,000 naive CD8 T cells was divided into five aliquots, and four of the five aliquots were sequenced. This methods study benchmarked molecular-identifier clustering-based TCR repertoire sequencing (MIDCIRS) and TCR RNA copy counting, using CD8 T cells to do so. Results and caveats for the whole study, not just this receptor: Spiked-in Jurkat TCR RNA (around 9 copies' worth), which is not part of the donor repertoire, was contained in the naive libraries. In CMV-specific effector cells, over 97% of molecules were held by clones above 20 RNA copies, whereas under 1% of molecules were held by such clones in naive cells. Identical TCR molecules sharing a barcode could cause highly expanded clone sizes to be underestimated. Even against a background of about a million naive CD8 T cells, spiked-in Jurkat TCR RNA amounting to a single cell's worth was reported to be detectable. Modeling indicated roughly 3.3 TCR RNA copies recovered per cell, compared with 7.5 to 10 by digital PCR, which implies a capture efficiency of 25% to 35%. When barcode sub-clustering was not used, chimeric consensus sequences inflated TCR diversity, with chimeras reaching as high as 47%.

The CDR3 measures 15 amino acids from cysteine to phenylalanine. The CDR3 DNA has 45 bases and is translated from base 1. CDR1 and CDR2 (MNHEY, SMNVEV) derive from the germline V gene (reference sequence). V sheds 6 bases and J sheds 4 bases, leaving 16 bases between their ends. Naive CD8 T cell libraries were made from about 21,000 to 970,000 sorted cells using 10%, 30% or 50% of purified RNA. On a BD FACSAria II, naive CD8 T cells were FACS-sorted as CD8+CD4-CCR7+CD45RA+ and collected into RLT Plus buffer. Roughly nine TCR copies' worth of Jurkat RNA were spiked into roughly 17,000-1,100,000 naive CD8 T cell samples to test detection sensitivity. Enrichment of CD8 T cells was performed with RosetteSep CD8+ T Cell Enrichment Cocktail and Ficoll-Paque, after which ACK red cell lysis was carried out. The library was generated by PCR. The data were produced on an Illumina HiSeq 4000. Bulk TCR libraries were made following a previously described method, with the TCR primers given in Table S5. The Qiagen AllPrep DNA/RNA kit was used to purify total RNA. Before any analysis, reads coming from multiple sequencing runs of the same library were combined into one pool. Processing in the source paper ran as follows. Reads were retained only if an exact TCR constant sequence was present, and the retained reads were trimmed to 150 nt and grouped according to their 12-nt molecular barcodes. Reads within each barcode group were sub-clustered using a 15% Levenshtein threshold, and quality-weighted consensus sequences were constructed for each RNA molecule. Non-functional sequences were removed, as were lower-count sequences one edit away from another. On the basis of fitting two negative binomial distributions, barcode sub-clusters with fewer than 20% of the maximum read count were discarded. The public sequencing data were trimmed at Q25 with fastp and processed into clonotypes with MiXCR by TCRdb, which kept only in-frame beta chains. Every distinct CDR3 protein forms one entry, paired with its most common genes and DNA. These V and J calls originate from TCRdb's pipeline instead of the authors' own analysis. The sample table shows about half a million distinct CDR3 sequences, and about a fifth are seen once. The ten largest clones capture 0.84% of the sample.

The sample comprised naive CD8+ T cells from blood, with Jurkat cell RNA spiked in. The sample's cell subset or site, from its label and the paper: FACS-sorted CD8+CD4-CCR7+CD45RA+ naive T cells. This clonotype was obtained from a human donor in good health. Some libraries in this study had Jurkat cell RNA spiked in. The chain links TRBV27 with TRBJ1-5; TRBD1 is perhaps the D gene, given 5 matching bases. The nucleotides are TGTGCCAGCAGACATACAGGAGACGGTAATCAGCCCCAGCATTTT. Translated, it gives CASRHTGDGNQPQHF.